The T cell receptor beta chain described here comes from a study of CD8+ T cells in alopecia areata. Turning to the study itself: The study gave tofacitinib for 6 to 18 months, then 6 months off drug.

General study results and limits: Throughout tofacitinib, many expanded lesional clones continued to persist in scalp and blood. In scalp, tofacitinib significantly decreased clonality and expanded CD8+ clones among the top 100.

TCR sequencing used cDNA made by reverse transcription of extracted RNA. The table came from immunoSEQ multiplex PCR; TCRdb's copy has only in-frame clones and leaves some out. The repertoire holds fewer than 100,000 clones, with about 70% as singletons. Treatment indicated: oral pan-JAK inhibitor, 5-10 mg twice daily. Researchers took lesional scalp punch biopsies and peripheral blood from people who were alopecia areata patients. Comments on this clone: Its antigen is not identified.

Trimming took 4 bases from V and 4 from J, leaving 10 bases between them. Germline V lookup: CDR1 MNHEY, CDR2 SMNVEV (reference sequence). The CDR3 is 13 amino acids. The rearrangement uses TRBV27 and TRBJ1-1; the D gene is possibly TRBD1 (5 bases). This sequence was found in a human donor with alopecia areata. Sequenced here: CD8+ T cells sorted from blood, sampled at week 44, from a patient treated with tofacitinib. CDR3 sequence reads: CASSWGGITEAFF. The CDR3 nucleotides read TGTGCCAGCAGTTGGGGCGGGATCACTGAAGCTTTCTTT.